This T cell receptor beta chain was obtained from a study of control samples from healthy donors and cancer patients. Here immunoSEQ multiplex PCR was the method, and the copy in TCRdb shows in-frame clones only, minus some. The sample has more than 45,000 clones, 91% seen once. CDR3 length equals 16 residues. The germline V gene has CDR1 SNHLY and CDR2 FYNNEI. The V and J ends lost 7 bases and 2 bases, in that order; junction bases with no gene match: 9. This sequence was found in a man aged 25 to 40 with colorectal cancer. The gene calls are TRBV2 and TRBJ2-3; TRBD1 matches 10 bases. Material: PBMCs. The CDR3 DNA reads TGTGCCAGCAACTTACGACAGGGGGCTCTCACAGATACGCAGTATTTT. Translation gives CASNLRQGALTDTQYF.